The 25 T cell receptor beta chains in this list originate from one sample, sequenced in a study of CD8 T cells in Susac syndrome. RNA in amounts of roughly 0.45 to 1 ug was reverse transcribed with random hexamers. TCRdb used MiXCR to reprocess the immunoSEQ multiplex PCR reads, holding one entry per CDR3 protein. The table records fewer than 150,000 distinct CDR3 sequences, 94% of them present only once. Sequenced input: CD8+ T cells from PBMCs. The receptors derive from a human donor in good health.

The chain combines TRBV27 with TRBJ1-1, with D uncertain. With 8 bases removed from V and 4 bases from J, the gap between germline ends came to 14 bases. CDR1 MNHEY and CDR2 SMNVEV come from the germline V gene (reference sequence). The CDR3 loop spans 13 amino acids. The DNA for the CDR3 is TGTGCCAGCCGCATCAACCTAGGCACTGAAGCTTTCTTT. This translates into CASRINLGTEAFF.

This clonotype was picked up a small number of times. V usage is TRBV4-2 and J usage is TRBJ2-1; D unclear. V lost 0 bases, J lost 0 bases, and 6 bases lay in between. This CDR3 is built from 15 residues. CDR1 is LGHNA, CDR2 YNFKEQ, per germline. Here the CDR3 reads CASSQDPSSYNEQFF. Here the CDR3 DNA reads TGTGCCAGCAGCCAAGATCCGAGCTCCTACAATGAGCAGTTCTTC.

The chain employs TRBV15 and TRBJ2-7; D not certain. This CDR3 spans 12 amino acids. V was trimmed by 5 bases and J by 1 base, leaving 6 bases between them. CDR1 is LNHNV and CDR2 is YYDKDF in the germline V gene (reference sequence). For the CDR3, the DNA is TGTGCCACCAGCCCGGGTTCCTACGAGCAGTACTTC. Encoded protein: CATSPGSYEQYF.

This sequence joins TRBV6-2 or TRBV6-3 and TRBJ2-7; unclear D gene. The CDR3 totals 12 residues. V gave up 8 bases and J gave up 6 bases, with 14 bases separating them. The germline CDR1 and CDR2 sequences are MNHEY and SVGEGT. For the CDR3, the DNA is TGTGCCAGCGCGATGTTCCCTTCCGAGCAGTACTTC. Its translation is CASAMFPSEQYF.

This clonotype was picked up a small number of times. The chain recombines TRBV7-9 with TRBJ2-1; D gene uncertain. V was cut by 6 bases and J by 6 bases, with 3 bases left in between. CDR1 is SEHNR, CDR2 FQNEAQ, per germline (reference sequence). CDR3 size: 10 residues. The CDR3 bases are TGTGCCAGCAGGGGCAATGAGCAGTTCTTC. Translation: CASRGNEQFF.

V usage is TRBV28 and J usage is TRBJ2-7; 11 nucleotides match TRBD2. CDR1 is MDHEN, CDR2 SYDVKM, per germline. Losses at the gene ends were 6 bases for V and 5 bases for J; bases not matched to a gene: 6. This CDR3 is 14 amino acids long. The DNA of the CDR3 is TGTGCCAGCAGCCTACTAGCGGGAGTGGACGAGCAGTACTTC. It yields the protein CASSLLAGVDEQYF.

This clonotype has only one observation. V is TRBV6-2 or TRBV6-3 and J is TRBJ1-2; D may be TRBD1 (5 bases). The CDR3 has 13 residues. The germline gives CDR1 MNHEY, CDR2 SVGEGT. Deletions cut 6 bases from V and 2 bases from J, with 10 bases between. The chain's CDR3 is CASSSRENYGYTF. The CDR3 DNA reads TGTGCCAGCAGCTCCAGGGAGAACTATGGCTACACCTTC.

The J gene is TRBJ2-1, the V gene TRBV12-3 or TRBV12-4; 8 bases align to TRBD2. V lost 5 bases, J lost 6 bases, and 6 bases stayed unmatched. The CDR3 spans 14 residues. The CDR3 DNA follows: TGTGCCAGCAGTGTACCGGGACTAGTCAATGAGCAGTTCTTC. It codes for CASSVPGLVNEQFF.

This sequence joins TRBV24-1 and TRBJ1-5; 7 bases agree with TRBD1. Losses at the gene ends were 7 bases for V and 0 bases for J; bases not matched to a gene: 5. CDR3 size: 15 residues. CDR1 is KGHDR and CDR2 is SFDVKD in the germline V gene. The CDR3 bases are TGTGCCACCAGAGAACAGGGGAGTAGCAATCAGCCCCAGCATTTT. It encodes CATREQGSSNQPQHF.

The chain couples TRBV15 to TRBJ2-7; 12 nucleotides agree with TRBD2. J was trimmed by 3 bases and V by 5 bases; bases with no gene match: 17. Looked up from germline, CDR1 is LNHNV and CDR2 is YYDKDF (reference sequence). This CDR3 is 19 amino acids long. This CDR3 reads CATSSPAASGRGKVYEQYF. The CDR3 region has the DNA TGTGCCACCAGCTCCCCCGCGGCTAGCGGGAGGGGGAAGGTCTACGAGCAGTACTTC.

The CDR3 bases are TGCAGTGCTCGGGTAGTCCCTTCGATCTATGAGCAGTTCTTC. Translation: CSARVVPSIYEQFF. The chain links TRBV20-1 to TRBJ2-1; D ambiguous. The CDR3 is 14 amino acids. CDR1 and CDR2 (germline): DFQATT, SNEGSKA (reference sequence). V was cut by 5 bases and J by 8 bases, with 19 bases left in between.

The CDR3 DNA reads TGTGCCAGCAGTCCCCCGGGGTACGAGCAGTACTTC. It is translated as CASSPPGYEQYF. The chain links TRBV27 to TRBJ2-7, with D perhaps matching TRBD2 (5 bases). The CDR3 length is 12 residues. Trimming took 5 bases from V and 4 from J, leaving 9 bases between them. Per the germline V gene, CDR1 is MNHEY and CDR2 is SMNVEV (reference sequence).

The chain has TRBV19 and TRBJ2-3; 9 nucleotides line up with TRBD2. The CDR3 length is 19 residues. The V gene end was trimmed by 5 bases and the J gene end by 3 bases; junction bases not matched to a gene: 18. Germline V gene sequence: CDR1 LNHDA, CDR2 SQIVND (reference sequence). The DNA for the CDR3 is TGTGCCAGTAGTCCCGCCCTAGCGGGACTCGCCCCGTCGACAGATACGCAGTATTTT. This sequence encodes CASSPALAGLAPSTDTQYF. Looking up the rest from reference TRBV19 and TRBJ2-3 gives the full variable domain: DGGITQSPKYLFRKEGQNVTLSCEQNLNHDAMYWYRQDPGQGLRLIYYSQIVNDFQKGDIAEGYSVSREKKESFPLTVTSAQKNPTAFYLCASSPALAGLAPSTDTQYFGPGTRLTVL.

V is TRBV3-1 and J is TRBJ2-1; possible D gene TRBD1, 5 bases. Deletions cut 0 bases from V and 9 bases from J, with 15 bases between. CDR3 length: 15 amino acids. The germline V gene has CDR1 LGHDT and CDR2 YNNKEL (reference sequence). As DNA, the CDR3 is TGTGCCAGCAGCCAAGAAAGGGGAAGCGATAGTGAGCAGTTCTTC. Residues: CASSQERGSDSEQFF.

V gene TRBV9 combines with J gene TRBJ1-1, with D hard to call. CDR1 is SGDLS, CDR2 YYNGEE, per germline. The CDR3 has 12 residues. V was pared by 7 bases and J by 1 base, with 8 bases between. In nucleotides, the CDR3 is TGTGCCAGCGGACCTACGAACACTGAAGCTTTCTTT. Amino acids: CASGPTNTEAFF.

The chain couples TRBV27 to TRBJ2-2; 8 nucleotides align to TRBD2. Germline V gene sequence: CDR1 MNHEY, CDR2 SMNVEV (reference sequence). The CDR3 has 15 residues. V gave up 5 bases and J gave up 4 bases; unmatched junction bases: 6. CDR3 protein: CASSPSGGGTGELFF. The CDR3 DNA reads as TGTGCCAGCAGTCCATCGGGAGGGGGCACCGGGGAGCTGTTTTTT.

The chain couples TRBV4-3 to TRBJ1-5; 7 bases align to TRBD1. Germline lookup yields CDR1 LGHNA and CDR2 YSLEER. J was trimmed by 7 bases and V by 0 bases; bases with no gene match: 9. The CDR3 length is 16 residues. CDR3: CASSQDTGGGRQPQHF. As DNA, the CDR3 is TGCGCCAGCAGCCAAGACACCGGAGGGGGCAGACAGCCCCAGCATTTT.

This chain uses TRBV4-2 with TRBJ1-1; the D is unclear. CDR3 length: 14 amino acids. Germline CDR1 is LGHNA and CDR2 is YNFKEQ. The V end was cut by 4 bases, the J end by 3 bases, with 12 bases between. The CDR3 is CASSRSIGDTEAFF. The DNA for the CDR3 is TGTGCCAGCAGCCGTAGTATAGGCGACACTGAAGCTTTCTTT.

The table lists this clonotype with a count of one. The chain uses TRBV19 and TRBJ1-2, with D maybe TRBD1 (5 bases). The V end was cut by 5 bases, the J end by 7 bases, with 11 bases between. The length of the CDR3 is 12 residues. From germline, CDR1 is LNHDA and CDR2 SQIVND (reference sequence). The CDR3 coding sequence is TGTGCCAGTAGTGGACACGACGGTGGCTACACCTTC. Amino acid sequence: CASSGHDGGYTF.

The chain couples TRBV29-1 to TRBJ2-7; D is undetermined. CDR3 size: 10 residues. With 5 bases removed from V and 5 bases from J, the gap between germline ends came to 7 bases. Per the germline V gene, CDR1 is SQVTM and CDR2 is ANQGSEA. CDR3 sequence (DNA): TGCAGCGTTTTCATGGACGAGCAGTACTTC. Protein: CSVFMDEQYF.

The gene calls are TRBV19 and TRBJ2-7, with 8 bases lining up with TRBD2. The J segment lost 3 bases and the V segment lost 6 bases, leaving 4 bases of the junction unmatched. CDR3 size: 13 residues. Per the germline V gene, CDR1 is LNHDA and CDR2 is SQIVND (reference sequence). CDR3 sequence (DNA): TGTGCCAGTAGCATGGGACTAGACTACGAGCAGTACTTC. This sequence encodes CASSMGLDYEQYF.

The chain combines TRBV15 with TRBJ2-5; D is undetermined. In germline, CDR1 is LNHNV, CDR2 YYDKDF (reference sequence). The length of the CDR3 is 14 residues. V lost 0 bases to trimming and J lost 8 bases, with 13 bases between them. The CDR3 DNA is TGTGCCACCAGCAGAGATCCCCGGCTCTTAACCCAGTACTTC. It translates to CATSRDPRLLTQYF.

The chain recombines TRBV15 with TRBJ2-1; D is ambiguous. The germline CDR1 and CDR2 sequences are LNHNV and YYDKDF (reference sequence). V gave up 0 bases and J gave up 12 bases, with 12 bases separating them. CDR3 size: 13 residues. The CDR3 is CATSRDSQTAQFF. The DNA for the CDR3 is TGTGCCACCAGCAGAGATAGCCAAACGGCGCAGTTCTTC.

J is TRBJ2-7 and V is TRBV14; 8 nucleotides line up with TRBD2. Germline CDR1 and CDR2: SGHDN and FVKESK. CDR3 size: 15 residues. V lost 1 base to trimming and J lost 6 bases; unmatched junction nucleotides: 8. CDR3 in amino acids: CASSQVAGGLVEQYF. The DNA of the CDR3 is TGTGCCAGCAGCCAAGTGGCGGGAGGTCTTGTCGAGCAGTACTTC.

This chain joins TRBV29-1 and TRBJ2-1; weak D call: TRBD2 (5 bases). V lost 6 bases to trimming and J lost 10 bases, with 13 bases between them. The CDR3 totals 11 residues. Looked up from germline, CDR1 is SQVTM and CDR2 is ANQGSEA. The CDR3 DNA sequence: TGCAGCGTGATTTATGGCGGGGAGCAGTTCTTC. As protein: CSVIYGGEQFF.